This T cell receptor (beta chain) stems from a study of identifying expanded T cells in peripheral blood. In this sample, this clone turned up once. The method was immunoSEQ multiplex PCR; TCRdb's version includes in-frame clones alone and lacks a portion of them. The sample records some 75,000 clones, 85% to 90% being singletons. The source is a person between 18 and 75 years old in good health. Sequencing was carried out using blood.

CDR3 in amino acids: CASSSSRGGGGYTF. The CDR3 DNA reads as TGTGCCAGCAGTTCGAGCAGGGGGGGAGGCGGCTACACCTTC. This chain uses TRBV2 with TRBJ1-2, with TRBD1 matching 7 bases. The J segment lost 8 bases and the V segment lost 5 bases, leaving 11 bases of the junction unmatched. Looked up from germline, CDR1 is SNHLY and CDR2 is FYNNEI. This CDR3 is 14 amino acids long.